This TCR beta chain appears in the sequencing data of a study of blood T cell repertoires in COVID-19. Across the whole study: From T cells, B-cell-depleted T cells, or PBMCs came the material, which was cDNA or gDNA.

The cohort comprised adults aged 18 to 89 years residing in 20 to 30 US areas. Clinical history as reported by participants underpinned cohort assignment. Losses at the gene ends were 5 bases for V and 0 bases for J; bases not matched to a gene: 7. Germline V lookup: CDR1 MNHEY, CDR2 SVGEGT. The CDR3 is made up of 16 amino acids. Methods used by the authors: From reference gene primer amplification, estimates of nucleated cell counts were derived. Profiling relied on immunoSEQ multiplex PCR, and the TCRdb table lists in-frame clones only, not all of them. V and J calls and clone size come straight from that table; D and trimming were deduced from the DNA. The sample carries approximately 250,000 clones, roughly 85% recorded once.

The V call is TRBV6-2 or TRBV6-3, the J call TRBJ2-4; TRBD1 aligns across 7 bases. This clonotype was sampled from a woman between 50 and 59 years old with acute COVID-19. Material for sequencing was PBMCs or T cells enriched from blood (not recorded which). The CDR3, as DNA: TGTGCCAGCAGTGGTAGGGACAGACTAGCCAAAAACATTCAGTACTTC. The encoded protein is CASSGRDRLAKNIQYF.